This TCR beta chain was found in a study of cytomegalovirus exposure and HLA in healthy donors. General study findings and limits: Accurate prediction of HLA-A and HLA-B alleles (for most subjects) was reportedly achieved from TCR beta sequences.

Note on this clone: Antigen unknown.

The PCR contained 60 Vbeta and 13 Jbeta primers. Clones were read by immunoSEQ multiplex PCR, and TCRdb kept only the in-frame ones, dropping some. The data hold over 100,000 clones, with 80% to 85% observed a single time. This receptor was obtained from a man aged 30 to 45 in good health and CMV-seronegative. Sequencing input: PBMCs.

CDR3: CASSQESGTEDLYEQFF. DNA for the CDR3: TGCGCCAGCAGCCAAGAATCCGGGACAGAAGACCTTTATGAGCAGTTCTTC. The chain couples TRBV4-3 to TRBJ2-1; 7 bases are shared with TRBD1. Germline-derived CDR1 and CDR2 are LGHNA and YSLEER. The CDR3 is made up of 17 amino acids. V shed 0 bases, J shed 8 bases, and the junction held 13 bases outside the gene matches.